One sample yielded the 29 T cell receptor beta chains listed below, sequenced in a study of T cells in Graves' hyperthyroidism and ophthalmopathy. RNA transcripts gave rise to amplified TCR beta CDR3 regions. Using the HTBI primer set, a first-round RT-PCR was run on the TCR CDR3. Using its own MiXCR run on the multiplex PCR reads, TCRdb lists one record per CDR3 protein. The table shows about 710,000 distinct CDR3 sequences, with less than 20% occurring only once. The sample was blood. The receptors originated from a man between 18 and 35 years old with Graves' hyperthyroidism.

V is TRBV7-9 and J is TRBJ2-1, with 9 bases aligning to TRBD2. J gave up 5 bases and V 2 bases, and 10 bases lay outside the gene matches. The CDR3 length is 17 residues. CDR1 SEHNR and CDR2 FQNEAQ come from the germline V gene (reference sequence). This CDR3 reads CASSLRGSGSLHNEQFF. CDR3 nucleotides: TGTGCCAGCAGCTTAAGGGGTAGCGGGAGCCTCCACAATGAGCAGTTCTTC.

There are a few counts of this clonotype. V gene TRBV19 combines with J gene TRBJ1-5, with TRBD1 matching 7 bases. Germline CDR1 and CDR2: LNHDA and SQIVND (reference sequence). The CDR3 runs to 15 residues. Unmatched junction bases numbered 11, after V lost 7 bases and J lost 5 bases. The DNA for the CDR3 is TGTGCCAGTACCTTGGGACAGAGTCTCTATCAGCCCCAGCATTTT. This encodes CASTLGQSLYQPQHF. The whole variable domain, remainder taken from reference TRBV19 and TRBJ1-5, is DGGITQSPKYLFRKEGQNVTLSCEQNLNHDAMYWYRQDPGQGLRLIYYSQIVNDFQKGDIAEGYSVSREKKESFPLTVTSAQKNPTAFYLCASTLGQSLYQPQHFGDGTRLSIL.

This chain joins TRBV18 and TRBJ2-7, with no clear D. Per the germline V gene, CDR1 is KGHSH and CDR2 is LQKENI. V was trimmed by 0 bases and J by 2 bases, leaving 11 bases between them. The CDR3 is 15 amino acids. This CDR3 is CASSPPVQRPYEQYF. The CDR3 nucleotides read TGTGCCAGCTCACCACCGGTGCAGCGACCCTACGAGCAGTACTTC.

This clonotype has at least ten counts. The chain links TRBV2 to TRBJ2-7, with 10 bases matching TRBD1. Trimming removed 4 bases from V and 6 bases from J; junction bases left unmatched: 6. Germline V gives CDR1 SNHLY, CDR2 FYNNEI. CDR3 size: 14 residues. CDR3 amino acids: CASSGSGTGVEQYF. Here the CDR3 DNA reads TGTGCCAGCAGTGGGTCCGGGACAGGGGTCGAGCAGTACTTC.

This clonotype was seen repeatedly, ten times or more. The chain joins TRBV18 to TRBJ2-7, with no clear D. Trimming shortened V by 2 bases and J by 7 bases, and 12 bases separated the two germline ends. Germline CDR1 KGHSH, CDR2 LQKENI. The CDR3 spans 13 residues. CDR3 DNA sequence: TGTGCCAGCTCACCATCCGGTTTCCAGGAGCAGTACTTC. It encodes CASSPSGFQEQYF.

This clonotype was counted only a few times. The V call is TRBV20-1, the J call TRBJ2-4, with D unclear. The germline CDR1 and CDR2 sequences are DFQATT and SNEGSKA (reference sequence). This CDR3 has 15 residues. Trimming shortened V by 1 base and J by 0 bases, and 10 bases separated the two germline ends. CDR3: CSARGRVTAKNIQYF. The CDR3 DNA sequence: TGCAGTGCTAGAGGAAGGGTTACAGCCAAAAACATTCAGTACTTC.

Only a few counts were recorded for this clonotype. The CDR3: CASSPLGLAGLITDTQYF. CDR3 in DNA: TGTGCCAGCAGCCCGCTAGGACTAGCGGGACTGATCACAGATACGCAGTATTTT. V is TRBV7-9 and J is TRBJ2-3; TRBD2 agrees at 12 bases. V trimming: 5 bases; J trimming: 2 bases; junction bases outside the gene matches: 11. The CDR3 is made up of 18 amino acids. Germline-derived CDR1 and CDR2 are SEHNR and FQNEAQ (reference sequence).

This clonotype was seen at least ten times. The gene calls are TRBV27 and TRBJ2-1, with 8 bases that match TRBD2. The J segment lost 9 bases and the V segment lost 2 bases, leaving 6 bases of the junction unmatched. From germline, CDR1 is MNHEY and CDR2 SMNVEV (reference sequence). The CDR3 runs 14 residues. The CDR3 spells CASSLKPGGGEQFF. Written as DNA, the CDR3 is TGTGCCAGCAGTTTAAAGCCCGGGGGGGGTGAGCAGTTCTTC.

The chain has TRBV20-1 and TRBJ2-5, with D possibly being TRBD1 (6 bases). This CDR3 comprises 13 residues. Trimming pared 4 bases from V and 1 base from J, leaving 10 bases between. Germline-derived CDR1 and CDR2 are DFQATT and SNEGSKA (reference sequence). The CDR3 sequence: CSATRDTQETQYF. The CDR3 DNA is TGCAGTGCTACCCGGGACACCCAAGAGACCCAGTACTTC.

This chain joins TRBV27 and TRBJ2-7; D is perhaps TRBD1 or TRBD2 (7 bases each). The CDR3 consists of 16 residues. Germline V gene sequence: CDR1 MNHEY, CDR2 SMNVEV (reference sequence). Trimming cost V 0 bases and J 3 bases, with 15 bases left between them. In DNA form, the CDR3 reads TGTGCCAGCAGTTTATCGCTAAGCGGGACAGACTACGAGCAGTACTTC. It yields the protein CASSLSLSGTDYEQYF.

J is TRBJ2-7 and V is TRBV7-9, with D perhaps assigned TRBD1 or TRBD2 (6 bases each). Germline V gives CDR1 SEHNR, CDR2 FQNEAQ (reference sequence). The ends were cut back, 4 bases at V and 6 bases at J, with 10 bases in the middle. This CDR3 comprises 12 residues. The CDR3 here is CASSSRGVEQYF. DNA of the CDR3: TGTGCCAGCAGCTCTAGGGGGGTCGAGCAGTACTTC.

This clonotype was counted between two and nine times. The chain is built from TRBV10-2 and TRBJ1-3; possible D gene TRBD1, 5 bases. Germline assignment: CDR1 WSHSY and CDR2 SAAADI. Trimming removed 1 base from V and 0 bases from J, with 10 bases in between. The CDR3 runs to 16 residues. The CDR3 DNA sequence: TGCGCCAGCAGTGAGTTTGGGGGGTCCTCTGGAAACACCATATATTTT. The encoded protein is CASSEFGGSSGNTIYF.

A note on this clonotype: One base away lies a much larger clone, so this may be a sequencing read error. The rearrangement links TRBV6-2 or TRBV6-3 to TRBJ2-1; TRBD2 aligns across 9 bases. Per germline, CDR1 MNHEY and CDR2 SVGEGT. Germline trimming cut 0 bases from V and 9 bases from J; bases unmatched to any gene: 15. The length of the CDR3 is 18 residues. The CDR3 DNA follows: TGTGCCAGCAGTTACTCGAATTACGACGTAGCGGGAGCGATTGAGCAGTTCTTC. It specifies CASSYSNYDVAGAIEQFF.

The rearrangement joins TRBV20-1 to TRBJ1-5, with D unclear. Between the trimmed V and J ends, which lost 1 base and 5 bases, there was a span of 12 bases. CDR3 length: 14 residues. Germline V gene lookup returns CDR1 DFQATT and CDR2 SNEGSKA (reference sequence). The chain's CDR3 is CSARVRQPDQPQHF. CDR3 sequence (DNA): TGCAGTGCTAGAGTCCGGCAGCCTGATCAGCCCCAGCATTTT.

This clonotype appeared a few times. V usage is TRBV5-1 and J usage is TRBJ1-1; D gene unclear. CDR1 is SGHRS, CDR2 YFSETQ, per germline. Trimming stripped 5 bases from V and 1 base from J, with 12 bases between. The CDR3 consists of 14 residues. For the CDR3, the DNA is TGCGCCAGCAGTCGCAGCCTACCGAACACTGAAGCTTTCTTT. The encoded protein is CASSRSLPNTEAFF.

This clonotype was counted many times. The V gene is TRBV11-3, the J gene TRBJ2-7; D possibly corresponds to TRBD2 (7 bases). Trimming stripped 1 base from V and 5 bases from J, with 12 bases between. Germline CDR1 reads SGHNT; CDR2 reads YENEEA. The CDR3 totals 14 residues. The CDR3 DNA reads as TGTGCCAGCAGCTTAGGGGGGCGGGGGAACGAGCAGTACTTC. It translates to CASSLGGRGNEQYF.

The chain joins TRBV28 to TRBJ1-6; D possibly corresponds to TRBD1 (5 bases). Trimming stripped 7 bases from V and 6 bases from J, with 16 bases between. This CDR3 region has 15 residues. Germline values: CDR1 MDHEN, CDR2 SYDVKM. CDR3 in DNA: TGTGCCAGCACCCCGCTGGCAGGGAGTAATTCACCCCTCCACTTT. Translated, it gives CASTPLAGSNSPLHF.

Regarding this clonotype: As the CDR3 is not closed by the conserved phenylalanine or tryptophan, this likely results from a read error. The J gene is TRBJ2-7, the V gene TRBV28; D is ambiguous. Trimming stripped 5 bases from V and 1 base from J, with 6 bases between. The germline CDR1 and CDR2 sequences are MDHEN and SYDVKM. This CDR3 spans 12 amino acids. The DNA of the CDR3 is TGTGCCAGCAGTGAACAATCCTACGAGCAGTACCTC. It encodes CASSEQSYEQYL.

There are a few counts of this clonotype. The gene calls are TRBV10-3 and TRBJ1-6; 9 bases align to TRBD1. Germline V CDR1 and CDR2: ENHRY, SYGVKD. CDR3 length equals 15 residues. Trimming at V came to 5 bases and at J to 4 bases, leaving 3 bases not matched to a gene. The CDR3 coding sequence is TGTGCCATCAGTCGCGGGACAGGGTATAATTCACCCCTCCACTTT. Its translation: CAISRGTGYNSPLHF.

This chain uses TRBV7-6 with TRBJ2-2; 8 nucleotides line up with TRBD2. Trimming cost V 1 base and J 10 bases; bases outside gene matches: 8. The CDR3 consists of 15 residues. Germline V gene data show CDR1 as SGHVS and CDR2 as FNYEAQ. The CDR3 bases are TGTGCCAGCAGCTTAGACCCAGGTGGACTAGCGGAGCTGTTTTTT. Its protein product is CASSLDPGGLAELFF.

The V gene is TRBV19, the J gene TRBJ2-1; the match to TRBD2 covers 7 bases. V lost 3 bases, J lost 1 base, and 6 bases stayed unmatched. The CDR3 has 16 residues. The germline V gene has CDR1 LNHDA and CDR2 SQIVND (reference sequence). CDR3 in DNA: TGTGCCAGTAGTATTTACCGAGCGGGATCCTACAATGAGCAGTTCTTC. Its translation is CASSIYRAGSYNEQFF.

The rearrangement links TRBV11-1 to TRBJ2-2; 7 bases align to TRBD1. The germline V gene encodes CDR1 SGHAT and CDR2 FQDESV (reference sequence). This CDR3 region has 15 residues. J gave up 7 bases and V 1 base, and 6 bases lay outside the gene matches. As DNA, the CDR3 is TGTGCCAGCAGCTTAGGCCGGACAGGCGACGGGGAGCTGTTTTTT. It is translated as CASSLGRTGDGELFF.

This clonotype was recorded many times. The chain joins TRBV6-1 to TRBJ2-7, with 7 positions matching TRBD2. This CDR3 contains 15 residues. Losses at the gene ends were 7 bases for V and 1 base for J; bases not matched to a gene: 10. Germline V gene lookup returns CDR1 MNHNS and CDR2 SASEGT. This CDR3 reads CASNLGHGRSYEQYF. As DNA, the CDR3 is TGTGCCAGCAACCTCGGACACGGGAGGTCCTACGAGCAGTACTTC.

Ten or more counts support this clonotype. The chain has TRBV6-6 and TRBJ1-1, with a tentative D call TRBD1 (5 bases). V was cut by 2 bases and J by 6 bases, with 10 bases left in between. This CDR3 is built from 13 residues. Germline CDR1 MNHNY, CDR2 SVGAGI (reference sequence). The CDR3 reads CASSYRGIAEAFF. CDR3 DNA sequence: TGTGCCAGCAGTTACAGGGGCATAGCTGAAGCTTTCTTT.

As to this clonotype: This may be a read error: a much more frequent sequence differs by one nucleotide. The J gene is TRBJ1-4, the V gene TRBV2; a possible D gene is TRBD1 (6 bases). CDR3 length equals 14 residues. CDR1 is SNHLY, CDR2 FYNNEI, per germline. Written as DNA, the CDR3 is TGTGCCAGCATTTACAGGGAGATGGGGGAAAGACTGTTTTTT. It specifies CASIYREMGERLFF.

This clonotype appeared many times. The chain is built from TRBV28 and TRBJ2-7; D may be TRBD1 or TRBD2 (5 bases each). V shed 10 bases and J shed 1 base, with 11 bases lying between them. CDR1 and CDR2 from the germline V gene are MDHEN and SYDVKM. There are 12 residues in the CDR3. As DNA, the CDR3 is TGTGCCACTTGGGGGAATTCCTACGAGCAGTACTTC. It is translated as CATWGNSYEQYF.

For the CDR3, the DNA is TGTGCCAGCAGCGTAGAGGCAGCCCCGAACACCGGGGAGCTGTTTTTT. Protein sequence: CASSVEAAPNTGELFF. The J gene is TRBJ2-2, the V gene TRBV9; no clear D gene. V dropped 0 bases and J dropped 0 bases, with 9 bases sitting between them. Germline V gene lookup returns CDR1 SGDLS and CDR2 YYNGEE. This CDR3 is built from 16 residues. Filled out from reference TRBV9 and TRBJ2-2, the complete variable domain reads DSGVTQTPKHLITATGQRVTLRCSPRSGDLSVYWYQQSLDQGLQFLIQYYNGEERAKGNILERFSAQQFPDLHSELNLSSLELGDSALYFCASSVEAAPNTGELFFGEGSRLTVL.

Here the CDR3 DNA reads TGTGCCAGCAGGGACCCCGTGGGTAGCGGGTACGAGCAGTACTTC. Translated: CASRDPVGSGYEQYF. This sequence joins TRBV2 and TRBJ2-7, with TRBD2 matching over 7 bases. The germline CDR1 and CDR2 sequences are SNHLY and FYNNEI. The CDR3 has 15 residues. With 6 bases clipped from V and 4 bases from J, the junction kept 12 bases outside the gene matches. Full variable domain (missing parts from reference TRBV2 and TRBJ2-7): EPEVTQTPSHQVTQMGQEVILRCVPISNHLYFYWYRQILGQKVEFLVSFYNNEISEKSEIFDDQFSVERPDGSNFTLKIRSTKLEDSAMYFCASRDPVGSGYEQYFGPGTRLTVT.

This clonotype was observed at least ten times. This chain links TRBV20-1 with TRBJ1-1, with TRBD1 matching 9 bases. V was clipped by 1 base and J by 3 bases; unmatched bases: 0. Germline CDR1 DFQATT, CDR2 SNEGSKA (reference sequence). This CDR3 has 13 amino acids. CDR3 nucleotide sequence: TGCAGTGCTAGAGGGGACAGGGACACTGAAGCTTTCTTT. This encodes CSARGDRDTEAFF.